One and the same sample provided the 18 T cell receptor beta chains below, sequenced in a study of identical twins. A single record per CDR3 protein comes from TCRdb applying MiXCR to the 5' RACE reads. This sample carries 1.5 million to 2 million distinct CDR3 sequences, 25% to 35% of them seen once, and the ten largest clones take less than 0.35%. The sequenced sample consisted of cord blood. The source is a newborn girl in good health.

In its sample, this clonotype was seen a few times. This chain joins TRBV21-1 and TRBJ1-4; the table calls TRBD1, which could not be checked here. TRBV21-1 is flagged as a pseudogene. The length of the CDR3 is 15 residues. The CDR3 DNA is TGTGCCAGCAGCAAAGCCGGGACAGGGGGTGAAAAACTGTTTTTT. Protein product: CASSKAGTGGEKLFF.

The V and J genes are TRBV9 and TRBJ1-4; D uncertain. The CDR3 totals 14 residues. V lost 4 bases and J lost 8, with 15 bases in between. The germline CDR1 and CDR2 sequences are SGDLS and YYNGEE. The CDR3 coding sequence is TGTGCCAGCAGCCCGACCTCACTGGGAGAAAAACTGTTTTTT. Translation gives CASSPTSLGEKLFF.

The chain couples TRBV5-1 to TRBJ2-3; the match to TRBD2 covers 9 bases. The CDR3 has 15 residues. Per germline, CDR1 SGHRS and CDR2 YFSETQ. V was pared by 2 bases and J by 4 bases, with 5 bases of the junction left unmatched. Here the CDR3 reads CASSLEGLAPDTQYF. In nucleotides, the CDR3 is TGCGCCAGCAGCTTAGAGGGACTAGCTCCAGATACGCAGTATTTT.

The V and J genes are TRBV9 and TRBJ1-3; D remains unclear. The CDR3 totals 15 residues. Germline CDR1 is SGDLS and CDR2 is YYNGEE. Trimming pared 0 bases from V and 1 base from J, leaving 8 bases between. This CDR3 is CASSVERESGNTIYF. CDR3 nucleotide sequence: TGTGCCAGCAGCGTAGAACGGGAATCTGGAAACACCATATATTTT.

The V and J genes are TRBV12-3 or TRBV12-4 and TRBJ1-2, with D possibly TRBD1 on 5 matching bases. This CDR3 has 13 residues. V gave up 2 bases and J gave up 7 bases, with 11 bases separating them. CDR3: CASSLTGRGGYTF. The CDR3 region has the DNA TGTGCCAGCAGTTTAACAGGCCGGGGTGGCTACACCTTC.

This chain joins TRBV6-5 and TRBJ1-6; D is undetermined. Deletions cut 7 bases from V and 8 bases from J, with 12 bases between. The CDR3 extends over 13 amino acids. The germline V gene has CDR1 MNHEY and CDR2 SVGAGI. The CDR3 loop is CASITKSDSPLHF. DNA for the CDR3: TGTGCCAGCATCACCAAGTCGGATTCACCCCTCCACTTT.

This clonotype was observed a few times. This sequence joins TRBV20-1 and TRBJ2-7; D gene uncertain. Judging by the DNA end, TRBJ2-5 fits better; the J call may be wrong. This CDR3 region has 14 residues. CDR1 DFQATT and CDR2 SNEGSKA come from the germline V gene (reference sequence). The chain's CDR3 is CSATGSLSGETQYF. The CDR3 bases are TGCAGTGCTACCGGCTCGTTGTCGGGAGAGACCCAGTACTTC.

This clonotype was seen a few times. The chain recombines TRBV7-9 with TRBJ2-1; 9 nucleotides match TRBD2. V dropped 2 bases and J dropped 2; count of bases not matched to a gene: 4. The CDR3 spans 16 residues. Germline assignment: CDR1 SEHNR and CDR2 FQNEAQ (reference sequence). This CDR3 is CASSLKAGGPYNEQFF. CDR3 in DNA: TGTGCCAGCAGCTTAAAGGCGGGAGGGCCCTACAATGAGCAGTTCTTC.

The rearrangement joins TRBV20-1 to TRBJ1-6, with a possible D match to TRBD1 (5 bases). V was pared by 7 bases and J by 10 bases, with 17 bases between. CDR3 length equals 13 residues. Germline assignment: CDR1 DFQATT and CDR2 SNEGSKA (reference sequence). The CDR3 spells CSGRGGVYSPLHF. CDR3 DNA: TGCAGTGGGCGCGGGGGGGTTTACTCACCCCTCCACTTT.

Only a few counts were recorded for this clonotype. This chain connects TRBV12-3 or TRBV12-4 to TRBJ2-5; 7 bases match TRBD2. The length of the CDR3 is 14 residues. Losses at the gene ends were 4 bases for V and 0 bases for J; bases not matched to a gene: 2. The CDR3 DNA follows: TGTGCCAGCAGTTACGGGAGGAACCAAGAGACCCAGTACTTC. This translates into CASSYGRNQETQYF.

This clonotype was seen only a few times. The V call is TRBV28, the J call TRBJ2-1; TRBD2 aligns across 9 bases. Germline V gene lookup returns CDR1 MDHEN and CDR2 SYDVKM. The CDR3 is made up of 19 amino acids. With V trimmed by 5 bases and J by 0 bases, 14 bases remained unmatched. This CDR3 is CASSPWVAGVLGSYNEQFF. CDR3 DNA sequence: TGTGCCAGCAGTCCGTGGGTAGCGGGAGTCTTGGGCTCCTACAATGAGCAGTTCTTC.

This clonotype was recorded at least ten times. The chain employs TRBV7-2 and TRBJ2-7, with unresolved D. The CDR3 consists of 15 residues. Per the germline V gene, CDR1 is SGHTA and CDR2 is FQGNSA. Trimming took 3 bases from V and 7 from J, leaving 19 bases between them. CDR3: CASSFLRYSRPEQYF. The CDR3 nucleotides are TGTGCCAGCAGCTTTTTACGGTACAGCCGACCAGAGCAGTACTTC.

This clonotype was recorded many times. This chain links TRBV27 with TRBJ2-7, with 7 bases lining up with TRBD1. CDR3 length: 14 residues. Per germline, CDR1 MNHEY and CDR2 SMNVEV (reference sequence). Trimming cost V 2 bases and J 7 bases; bases outside gene matches: 8. The DNA of the CDR3 is TGTGCCAGCAGTTTACGACTAACACAGGGGGAGCAGTACTTC. Amino acid sequence: CASSLRLTQGEQYF.

This chain uses TRBV15 with TRBJ1-5; TRBD1 matches at 8 bases. The CDR3 runs 15 residues. J lost 2 bases, V lost 2 bases, and 2 bases had no gene match. Germline loops: CDR1 LNHNV, CDR2 YYDKDF (reference sequence). The CDR3 DNA sequence: TGTGCCACCAGCAGACAGGGGGCCGGCAATCAGCCCCAGCATTTT. This encodes CATSRQGAGNQPQHF.

This sequence joins TRBV11-1 and TRBJ2-7; TRBD2 is a possible D gene (7 bases). The CDR3 sequence is 15 residues long. The germline V gene has CDR1 SGHAT and CDR2 FQDESV (reference sequence). The germline V and J ends were trimmed by 3 bases and 7 bases, with 19 bases remaining between them. In nucleotides, the CDR3 is TGTGCCAGCAGCTTTAGGGGGACTATCTCCAATGAGCAGTACTTC. It translates to CASSFRGTISNEQYF.

The gene calls are TRBV5-1 and TRBJ2-1; 7 nucleotides align to TRBD2. This CDR3 spans 12 amino acids. Trimming took 4 bases from V and 9 from J; bases not matched to a gene: 4. CDR1 SGHRS and CDR2 YFSETQ come from the germline V gene. This CDR3 is CASSIGLVEQFF. In nucleotides, the CDR3 is TGCGCCAGCAGCATAGGACTAGTTGAGCAGTTCTTC.

J is TRBJ2-7 and V is TRBV6-2 or TRBV6-3, with 10 bases aligning to TRBD2. After removal of 4 bases from V and 4 bases from J, the junction contained 10 bases not matched to a gene. Germline CDR1 is MNHEY and CDR2 is SVGEGT. The CDR3 totals 16 residues. The chain's CDR3 is CASSSAGTSAQYEQYF. The CDR3 nucleotides are TGTGCCAGCAGTTCCGCCGGGACTAGCGCCCAATACGAGCAGTACTTC.

This clonotype was detected a few times. The chain recombines TRBV6-6 with TRBJ2-7; 10 nucleotides align to TRBD2. This CDR3 is built from 14 residues. Germline assignment: CDR1 MNHNY and CDR2 SVGAGI (reference sequence). V gave up 5 bases and J gave up 4 bases; unmatched junction bases: 5. CDR3 sequence reads: CASSTAGGLYEQYF. CDR3 DNA sequence: TGTGCCAGCAGTACAGCGGGAGGGCTATACGAGCAGTACTTC.